Following are 17 T cell receptor beta chains from one sample sequenced in a study of T cells in Graves' hyperthyroidism and ophthalmopathy (dated by TCRdb to about 2019). The library came from multiplex PCR. Sequencing was performed on an Illumina HiSeq 2000. The TCR beta CDR3 regions were amplified from the RNA transcripts. For the first round of RT-PCR on the TCR CDR3, the HTBI primer set was used together with the Qiagen OneStep RT-PCR kit. Using fastp trimming at Q25 and MiXCR clonotype assembly, TCRdb reanalyzed the public sequencing data and kept in-frame beta chains. Records with the same CDR3 protein are collapsed into one entry carrying the most frequent genes and DNA. The sample table contains over 150,000 distinct CDR3 sequences; only one count was recorded for around 16% of them. The ten largest account for about half of the sample. The material sequenced was blood. Receptors originate from a woman between 50 and 59 years old with Graves' hyperthyroidism.

In nucleotides, the CDR3 is TGTGCCAGCAGCTCCAGACAGGATCAGCCCCAGCATTTT. It translates to CASSSRQDQPQHF. The V call is TRBV9, the J call TRBJ1-5; perhaps TRBD1 as D (6 bases). This CDR3 has 13 residues. Germline lookup yields CDR1 SGDLS and CDR2 YYNGEE. Trimming removed 4 bases from V and 5 bases from J, with 10 bases in between.

The chain recombines TRBV5-1 with TRBJ1-2, with 7 bases lining up with TRBD1. The CDR3 length is 17 residues. The germline V gene has CDR1 SGHRS and CDR2 YFSETQ. V dropped 3 bases and J dropped 3; count of bases not matched to a gene: 14. This CDR3 reads CASSSNQEGGKDYGYTF. In DNA form, the CDR3 reads TGCGCCAGCAGCTCTAACCAGGAAGGGGGCAAGGACTATGGCTACACCTTC.

This clonotype was observed many times. The rearrangement links TRBV29-1 to TRBJ2-3; D not resolved. The germline V gene has CDR1 SQVTM and CDR2 ANQGSEA. With 7 bases removed from V and 4 bases from J, the gap between germline ends came to 9 bases. The CDR3 length is 11 residues. The CDR3 is CSGRTSDTQYF. The DNA of the CDR3 is TGCAGCGGAAGAACTTCAGATACGCAGTATTTT.

This clonotype was recorded a few times. A much bigger clone sits one base away, suggesting this may be a read error. This chain joins TRBV5-1 and TRBJ2-2; 10 positions match TRBD1. Germline CDR1 SGHRS, CDR2 YFSETQ. With 3 bases clipped from V and 3 bases from J, the junction kept 2 bases outside the gene matches. CDR3 length equals 15 residues. CDR3 amino acids: CASSSGTGDTGELFF. The CDR3 bases are TGCGCCAGCAGCTCCGGGACAGGGGACACCGGGGAGCTGTTTTTT.

The table lists this clonotype with a few counts. The chain employs TRBV30 and TRBJ1-1, with a tentative D call TRBD1 (5 bases). The CDR3 covers 15 residues. Per germline, CDR1 GTSNPN and CDR2 SVGIG (reference sequence). V was clipped by 5 bases and J by 0 bases, with 16 bases between them. This chain's CDR3 is CAWAMWGAVNTEAFF. The CDR3 bases are TGTGCCTGGGCGATGTGGGGCGCGGTGAACACTGAAGCTTTCTTT.

This clonotype was recorded at least ten times. The J gene is TRBJ1-1, the V gene TRBV30; D remains ambiguous. CDR3 length equals 12 residues. Trimming left V 4 bases short and J 2 bases short, with 8 bases between. Per the germline V gene, CDR1 is GTSNPN and CDR2 is SVGIG (reference sequence). The CDR3 region has the DNA TGTGCCTGGACGCCAGAAAACACTGAAGCTTTCTTT. It specifies CAWTPENTEAFF.

This clonotype was observed many times. The CDR3 here is CASSVVHRFEAFF. CDR3 DNA sequence: TGTGCCAGCAGCGTAGTACATCGGTTTGAAGCTTTCTTT. The chain carries TRBV9 and TRBJ1-1; D remains unclear. CDR3 size: 13 residues. CDR1 is SGDLS, CDR2 YYNGEE, per germline. Trimming removed 0 bases at V and 7 bases at J, with 10 bases between.

The rearrangement uses TRBV19 and TRBJ1-2; D is unresolved. Germline V gives CDR1 LNHDA, CDR2 SQIVND (reference sequence). This CDR3 spans 14 amino acids. Trimming pared 5 bases from V and 8 bases from J, leaving 18 bases between. The CDR3 loop is CASSQLPFAEGYTF. CDR3 nucleotides: TGTGCCAGTAGTCAACTTCCGTTCGCCGAGGGCTACACCTTC.

This clonotype was observed at least ten times. V gene TRBV5-1 combines with J gene TRBJ2-3; a possible D gene is TRBD2 (6 bases). Trimming removed 2 bases from V and 1 base from J, with 8 bases in between. Germline V gene sequence: CDR1 SGHRS, CDR2 YFSETQ. The CDR3 extends over 14 amino acids. The CDR3 DNA is TGCGCCAGCAGCTTCGGGAGCCGCACAGATACGCAGTATTTT. It is translated as CASSFGSRTDTQYF.

The chain couples TRBV9 to TRBJ2-7; 10 bases fit TRBD2. This CDR3 is built from 17 residues. Germline V CDR1 and CDR2: SGDLS, YYNGEE. The ends lost 0 bases at V and 2 bases at J; junction bases unmatched: 8. The CDR3 nucleotides read TGTGCCAGCAGCGTAGGGGTAGCGGGAGGTTTGGCCTACGAGCAGTACTTC. This gives the protein CASSVGVAGGLAYEQYF.

The chain couples TRBV9 to TRBJ1-2, with D possibly matching TRBD1 (5 bases). V gave up 4 bases and J gave up 3 bases, with 13 bases separating them. The CDR3 consists of 14 residues. The germline gives CDR1 SGDLS, CDR2 YYNGEE. The DNA for the CDR3 is TGTGCCAGCAGCTCCAGGGTTCAGGACTATGGCTACACCTTC. This sequence encodes CASSSRVQDYGYTF.

This rearrangement joins TRBV2 to TRBJ1-2; TRBD1 matches 7 bases. In germline, CDR1 is SNHLY, CDR2 FYNNEI. Trimming took 6 bases from V and 6 from J; bases not matched to a gene: 4. The CDR3 runs 12 residues. CDR3 DNA: TGTGCCAGCAGCAGACAGGGCGATGGCTACACCTTC. Its translation is CASSRQGDGYTF.

This clonotype was recorded only once. The chain has TRBV12-3 or TRBV12-4 and TRBJ2-7; D remains ambiguous. V lost 3 bases, J lost 3 bases, and 12 bases lay in between. This CDR3 is built from 14 residues. CDR3 DNA: TGTGCCAGCAGTTTTTATAGGGATCACTACGAGCAGTACTTC. Protein sequence: CASSFYRDHYEQYF.

This clonotype has at least ten counts. The chain carries TRBV29-1 and TRBJ2-7; D gene ambiguous. Trimming took 6 bases from V and 2 from J, leaving 14 bases between them. This CDR3 region has 13 residues. The germline V gene has CDR1 SQVTM and CDR2 ANQGSEA. The CDR3 here is CSVAQESAYEQYF. The CDR3, as DNA: TGCAGCGTGGCGCAGGAATCAGCCTACGAGCAGTACTTC.

This clonotype was counted many times. The genes are TRBV29-1 and TRBJ2-1; 12 bases line up with TRBD2. V gave up 8 bases and J gave up 7 bases; unmatched junction bases: 3. The CDR3 extends over 12 amino acids. Germline V lookup: CDR1 SQVTM, CDR2 ANQGSEA. The CDR3 DNA reads as TGCAGCCTAGCGGGAGGGCCGAATGAGCAGTTCTTC. It codes for CSLAGGPNEQFF.

This clonotype was seen a handful of times. The chain links TRBV10-3 to TRBJ2-1, with 7 bases identical to TRBD2. The V gene's germline CDR1 is ENHRY and CDR2 SYGVKD. The J segment lost 2 bases and the V segment lost 0 bases, leaving 7 bases of the junction unmatched. There are 17 residues in the CDR3. The CDR3 DNA follows: TGTGCCATCAGTGAGTCTAGGCGGGAGTCACCCTACAATGAGCAGTTCTTC. It codes for CAISESRRESPYNEQFF.

The V call is TRBV4-1, the J call TRBJ2-1; no definite D call. Trimming stripped 0 bases from V and 0 bases from J, with 12 bases between. The CDR3 contains 17 residues. Germline loops: CDR1 MGHRA, CDR2 YSYEKL. The CDR3 DNA sequence: TGCGCCAGCAGCCAAGATGGCAGATTGAGCTCCTACAATGAGCAGTTCTTC. Translating gives CASSQDGRLSSYNEQFF.